The present T cell receptor (beta chain) was sequenced within a study of blood T cell repertoires in COVID-19. The overall study: Researchers got acute and convalescent COVID-19 samples from the United States, Italy and Spain. Sample material is recorded as cDNA or gDNA derived from T cells, B-cell-depleted T cells, or PBMCs.

Authors' methods: Amplifying reference gene primers gave estimates of nucleated cell counts. Produced via immunoSEQ multiplex PCR; TCRdb's table is partial and in-frame only. That table is the source of V, J and clone size, and D and trimming were worked out from the DNA. The sample has around 140,000 clones, 75% to 90% seen once. The CDR3 contains 13 residues. The germline CDR1 and CDR2 sequences are LGHDT and YNNKEL (reference sequence). Trimming removed 5 bases at V and 7 bases at J, with 14 bases between. The chain uses TRBV3-1 (or the pseudogene TRBV3-2) and TRBJ1-2, with D possibly matching TRBD1 (6 bases). This sequence originates from a woman aged 45-65 years with acute or convalescent COVID-19. Specimen: peripheral blood. In nucleotides, the CDR3 is TGTGCCAGCAGCGCACCAGGGGAACCTGGCTACACCTTC. This encodes CASSAPGEPGYTF.